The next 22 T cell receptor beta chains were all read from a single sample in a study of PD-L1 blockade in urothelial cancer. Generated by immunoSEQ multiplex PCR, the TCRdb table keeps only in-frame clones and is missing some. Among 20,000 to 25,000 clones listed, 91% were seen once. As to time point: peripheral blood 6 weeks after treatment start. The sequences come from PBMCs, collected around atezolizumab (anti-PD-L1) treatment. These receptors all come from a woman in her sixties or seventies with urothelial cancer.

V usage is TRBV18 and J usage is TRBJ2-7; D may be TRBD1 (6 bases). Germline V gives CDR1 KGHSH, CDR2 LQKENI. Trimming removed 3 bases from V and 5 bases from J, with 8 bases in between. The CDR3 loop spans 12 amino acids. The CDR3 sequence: CASSPGADEQYF. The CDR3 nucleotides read TGTGCCAGCTCACCGGGGGCTGACGAGCAGTACTTC.

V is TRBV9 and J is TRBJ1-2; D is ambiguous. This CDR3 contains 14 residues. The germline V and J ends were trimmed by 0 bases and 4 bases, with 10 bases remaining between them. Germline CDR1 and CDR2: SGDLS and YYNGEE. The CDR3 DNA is TGTGCCAGCAGCGTAGGGGGAGGTACCTATGGCTACACCTTC. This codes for CASSVGGGTYGYTF.

The CDR3, as DNA: TGTGCCAGCAGCTTAGGACTCGAGGCGAATCAGCCCCAGCATTTT. It is translated as CASSLGLEANQPQHF. The chain combines TRBV11-3 with TRBJ1-5; the D is unclear. Germline loops: CDR1 SGHNT, CDR2 YENEEA. The CDR3 is 15 amino acids. V lost 1 base to trimming and J lost 4 bases, with 11 bases between them.

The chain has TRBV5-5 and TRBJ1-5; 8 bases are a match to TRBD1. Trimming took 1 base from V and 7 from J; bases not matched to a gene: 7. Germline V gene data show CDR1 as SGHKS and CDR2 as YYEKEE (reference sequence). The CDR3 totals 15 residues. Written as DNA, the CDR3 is TGTGCCAGCAGCTTGCGCCAGGGGGCGAACCAGCCCCAGCATTTT. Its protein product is CASSLRQGANQPQHF.

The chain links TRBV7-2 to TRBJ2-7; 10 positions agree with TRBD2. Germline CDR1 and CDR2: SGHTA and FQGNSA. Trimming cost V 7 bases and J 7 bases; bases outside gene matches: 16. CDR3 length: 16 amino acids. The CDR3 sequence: CASNPSGASGSREQYF. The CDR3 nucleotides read TGTGCCAGCAATCCCTCTGGGGCTAGCGGGAGCCGGGAGCAGTACTTC.

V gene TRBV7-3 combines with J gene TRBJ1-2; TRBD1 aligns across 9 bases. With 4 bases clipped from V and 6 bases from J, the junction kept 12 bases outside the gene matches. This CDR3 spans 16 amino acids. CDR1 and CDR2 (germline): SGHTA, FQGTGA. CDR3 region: CASSSSTTGQGNGYTF. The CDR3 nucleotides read TGTGCCAGCAGCTCTAGCACGACGGGACAGGGAAATGGCTACACCTTC.

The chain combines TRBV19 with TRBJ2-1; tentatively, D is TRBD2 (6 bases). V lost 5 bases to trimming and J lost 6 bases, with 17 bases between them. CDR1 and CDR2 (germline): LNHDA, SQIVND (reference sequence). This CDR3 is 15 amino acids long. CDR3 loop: CASSERRVLGNEQFF. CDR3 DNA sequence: TGTGCCAGTAGTGAAAGGAGGGTCTTGGGCAATGAGCAGTTCTTC. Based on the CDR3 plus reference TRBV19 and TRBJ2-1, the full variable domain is DGGITQSPKYLFRKEGQNVTLSCEQNLNHDAMYWYRQDPGQGLRLIYYSQIVNDFQKGDIAEGYSVSREKKESFPLTVTSAQKNPTAFYLCASSERRVLGNEQFFGPGTRLTVL.

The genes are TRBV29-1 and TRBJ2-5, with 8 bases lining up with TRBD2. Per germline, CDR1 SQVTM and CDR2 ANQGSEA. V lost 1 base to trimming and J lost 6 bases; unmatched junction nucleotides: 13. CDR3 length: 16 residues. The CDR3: CSVEGSGVASTKTQYF. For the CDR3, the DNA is TGCAGCGTTGAAGGTAGCGGGGTGGCTAGTACGAAGACCCAGTACTTC.

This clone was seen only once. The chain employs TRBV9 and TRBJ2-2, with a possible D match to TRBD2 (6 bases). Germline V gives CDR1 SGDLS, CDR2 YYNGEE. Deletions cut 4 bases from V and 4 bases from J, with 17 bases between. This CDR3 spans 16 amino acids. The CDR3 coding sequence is TGTGCCAGCAGCCGCCGACAGCACGGGGGCACCGGGGAGCTGTTTTTT. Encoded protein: CASSRRQHGGTGELFF.

CDR3 amino acids: CAISPNRDSNEKLFF. CDR3 DNA sequence: TGTGCCATCAGCCCGAACCGGGACAGTAATGAAAAACTGTTTTTT. The chain joins TRBV10-3 to TRBJ1-4, with TRBD1 identical over 7 bases. The CDR3 length is 15 residues. CDR1 and CDR2 (germline): ENHRY, SYGVKD. V shed 6 bases and J 4 bases; nucleotides not matched to a gene: 8.

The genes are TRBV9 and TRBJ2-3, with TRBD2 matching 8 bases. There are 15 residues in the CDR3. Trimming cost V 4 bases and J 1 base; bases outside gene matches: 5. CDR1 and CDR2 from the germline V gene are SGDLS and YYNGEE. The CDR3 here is CASSSLTSGTDTQYF. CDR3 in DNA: TGTGCCAGCAGCTCCTTGACTAGCGGCACAGATACGCAGTATTTT.

This CDR3 reads CASSSTSGGSHEQYF. The CDR3 DNA sequence: TGCGCCAGCAGTTCAACTAGCGGGGGTTCCCACGAGCAGTACTTC. The chain carries TRBV4-1 and TRBJ2-7; 11 bases agree with TRBD2. The germline V gene encodes CDR1 MGHRA and CDR2 YSYEKL. This CDR3 has 15 residues. With 6 bases clipped from V and 5 bases from J, the junction kept 9 bases outside the gene matches.

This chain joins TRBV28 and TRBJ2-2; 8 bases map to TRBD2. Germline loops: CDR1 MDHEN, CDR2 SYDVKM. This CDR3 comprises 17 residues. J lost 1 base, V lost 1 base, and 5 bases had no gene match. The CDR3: CASSLFPLAVNTGELFF. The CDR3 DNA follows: TGTGCCAGCAGTTTATTCCCACTAGCGGTGAACACCGGGGAGCTGTTTTTT.

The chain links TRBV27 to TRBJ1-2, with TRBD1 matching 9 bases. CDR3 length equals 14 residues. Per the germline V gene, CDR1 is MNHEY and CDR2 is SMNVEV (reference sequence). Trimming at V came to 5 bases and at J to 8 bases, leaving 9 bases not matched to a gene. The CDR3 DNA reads TGTGCCAGCAGTATGGGGGACAGGGTGGGGGGCTACACCTTC. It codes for CASSMGDRVGGYTF.

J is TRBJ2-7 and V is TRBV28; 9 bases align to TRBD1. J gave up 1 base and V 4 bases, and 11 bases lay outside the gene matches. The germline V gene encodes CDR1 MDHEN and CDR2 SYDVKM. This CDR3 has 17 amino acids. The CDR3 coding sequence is TGTGCCAGCAGTTCCTCCGGCGGGACAGGGTTGTCCTACGAGCAGTACTTC. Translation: CASSSSGGTGLSYEQYF.

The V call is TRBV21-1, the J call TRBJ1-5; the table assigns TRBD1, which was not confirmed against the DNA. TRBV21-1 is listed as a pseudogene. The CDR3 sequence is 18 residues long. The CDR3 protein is CASSKLYRGQENNQPQHF. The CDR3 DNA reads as TGTGCCAGCAGCAAATTGTATAGGGGACAAGAGAACAATCAGCCCCAGCATTTT.

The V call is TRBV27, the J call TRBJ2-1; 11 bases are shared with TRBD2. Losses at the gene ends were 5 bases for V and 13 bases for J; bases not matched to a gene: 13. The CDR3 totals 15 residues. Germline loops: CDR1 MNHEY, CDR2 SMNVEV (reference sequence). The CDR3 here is CASSPTTSGTTPQFF. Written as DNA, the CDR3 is TGTGCCAGCAGTCCAACGACTAGCGGGACCACCCCCCAGTTCTTC.

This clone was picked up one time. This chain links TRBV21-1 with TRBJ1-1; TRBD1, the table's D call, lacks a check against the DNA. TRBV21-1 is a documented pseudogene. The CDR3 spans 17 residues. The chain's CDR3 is CASSKAGWGRVLTEAFF. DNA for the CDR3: TGTGCCAGCAGCAAAGCAGGGTGGGGCCGAGTTCTCACTGAAGCTTTCTTT.

CDR3 nucleotides: TGCGCCAGCAGCTTCGAAGGCGGGGGCACAGATACGCAGTATTTT. Translated: CASSFEGGGTDTQYF. The chain links TRBV5-1 to TRBJ2-3; maybe TRBD2 (6 bases). Germline V lookup: CDR1 SGHRS, CDR2 YFSETQ. V dropped 2 bases and J dropped 1 base, with 11 bases sitting between them. This CDR3 contains 15 residues.

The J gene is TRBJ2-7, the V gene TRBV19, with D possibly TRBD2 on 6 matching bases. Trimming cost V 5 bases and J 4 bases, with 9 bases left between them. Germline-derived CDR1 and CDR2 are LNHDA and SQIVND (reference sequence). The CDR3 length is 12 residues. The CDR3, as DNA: TGTGCCAGTAGTCCCGGGGGATACGAGCAGTACTTC. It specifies CASSPGGYEQYF.

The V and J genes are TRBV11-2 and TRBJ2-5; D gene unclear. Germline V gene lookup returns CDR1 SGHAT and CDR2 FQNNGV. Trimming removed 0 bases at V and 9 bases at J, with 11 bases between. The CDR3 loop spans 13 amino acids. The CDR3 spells CASSLDRLNAQYF. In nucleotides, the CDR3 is TGTGCCAGCAGCTTAGACAGGCTAAACGCCCAGTACTTC.

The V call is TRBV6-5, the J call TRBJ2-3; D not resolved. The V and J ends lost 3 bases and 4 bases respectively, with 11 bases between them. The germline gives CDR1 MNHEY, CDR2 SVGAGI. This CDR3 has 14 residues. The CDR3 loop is CASSYSPSPDTQYF. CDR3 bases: TGTGCCAGCAGTTATAGTCCTTCACCAGATACGCAGTATTTT.